This entry features one T cell receptor beta chain sequence. V trimming: 0 bases; J trimming: 6 bases; junction bases outside the gene matches: 7. This CDR3 has 16 residues. Germline V gene sequence: CDR1 SGHRS, CDR2 YFSETQ. Sequencing was performed with immunoSEQ multiplex PCR; in TCRdb, only in-frame clones are kept and a portion is missing. The table shows some 60,000 clones, with about nine tenths occurring only once. This entry is derived from a study of T cell changes during pregnancy in multiple sclerosis. The rearrangement links TRBV5-1 to TRBJ2-1; 9 bases line up with TRBD1. This specimen consisted of peripheral blood, obtained in the first trimester of pregnancy. This TCR came from a female donor in good health, enrolled as a control in a pregnancy study. In nucleotides, the CDR3 is TGCGCCAGCAGCTTGGAGGGGACAGGGTGGTCCAATGAGCAGTTCTTC. This sequence encodes CASSLEGTGWSNEQFF. The full variable domain, its missing parts supplied by reference TRBV5-1 and TRBJ2-1, is KAGVTQTPRYLIKTRGQQVTLSCSPISGHRSVSWYQQTPGQGLQFLFEYFSETQRNKGNFPGRFSGRQFSNSRSEMNVSTLELGDSALYLCASSLEGTGWSNEQFFGPGTRLTVL.